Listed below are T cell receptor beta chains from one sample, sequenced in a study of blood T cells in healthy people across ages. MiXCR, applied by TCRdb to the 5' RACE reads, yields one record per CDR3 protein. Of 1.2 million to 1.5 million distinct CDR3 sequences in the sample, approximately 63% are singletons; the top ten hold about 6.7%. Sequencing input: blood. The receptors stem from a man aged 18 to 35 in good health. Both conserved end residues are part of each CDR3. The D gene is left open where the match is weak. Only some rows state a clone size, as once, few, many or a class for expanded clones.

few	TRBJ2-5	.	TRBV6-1	CASSGGQGGETQYF	TGTGCCAGCAGTGGGGGGCAGGGAGGAGAGACCCAGTACTTC
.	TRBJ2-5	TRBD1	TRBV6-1	CASRDRDDWETQYF	TGTGCCAGCAGGGACAGGGACGATTGGGAGACCCAGTACTTC
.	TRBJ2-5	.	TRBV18	CASSPYAEIQETQYF	TGTGCCAGCTCACCCTATGCAGAGATCCAAGAGACCCAGTACTTC
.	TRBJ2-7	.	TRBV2	CAIVFGQKFYEQYF	TGTGCCATTGTTTTTGGACAGAAATTCTACGAGCAGTACTTC
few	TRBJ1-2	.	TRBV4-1	CASIRTPLANYGYTF	TGTGCCAGCATCCGAACGCCTTTAGCTAACTATGGCTACACCTTC
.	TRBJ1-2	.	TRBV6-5	CASSYSLSAANYGYTF	TGTGCCAGCAGTTACTCGTTGTCGGCCGCTAACTATGGCTACACCTTC
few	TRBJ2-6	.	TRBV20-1	CSAFEEDSGANVLTF	TGCAGTGCCTTCGAGGAGGACTCTGGGGCCAACGTCCTGACTTTC
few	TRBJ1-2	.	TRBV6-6	CASSYGETYYGYTF	TGTGCCAGCAGTTACGGAGAGACATACTATGGCTACACCTTC
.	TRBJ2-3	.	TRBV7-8	CASSEDRLRTPDTQYF	TGTGCCAGCAGCGAAGACAGGCTACGGACTCCAGATACGCAGTATTTT
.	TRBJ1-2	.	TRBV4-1	CVSSPDSFYGYTF	TGCGTCAGCAGCCCGGACAGTTTCTATGGCTACACCTTC
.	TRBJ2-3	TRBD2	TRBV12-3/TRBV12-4	CASSISGGRDTQYF	TGTGCCAGCAGTATCAGCGGGGGTCGCGATACGCAGTATTTT
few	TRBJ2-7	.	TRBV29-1	CSVLRTGYEQYF	TGCAGCGTTTTGAGGACGGGTTACGAGCAGTACTTC
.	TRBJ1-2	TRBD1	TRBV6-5	CASGSPGQGNGYTF	TGTGCCAGCGGATCCCCGGGACAGGGGAACGGCTACACCTTC
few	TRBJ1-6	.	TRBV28	CASRTGQDWNSPLHF	TGTGCCAGCAGAACAGGACAAGACTGGAATTCACCCCTCCACTTT
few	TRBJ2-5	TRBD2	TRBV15	CATSRVPTRDRLAEETQYF	TGTGCCACCAGCAGAGTTCCTACAAGAGATAGACTAGCGGAAGAGACCCAGTACTTC
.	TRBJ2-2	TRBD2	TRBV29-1	CSVTGTSGGHTGELFF	TGCAGCGTTACCGGGACTAGCGGCGGACACACCGGGGAGCTGTTTTTT
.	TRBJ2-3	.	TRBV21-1	CASSPRRGRDTQYF	TGTGCCAGCAGCCCAAGGAGGGGTCGGGATACGCAGTATTTT
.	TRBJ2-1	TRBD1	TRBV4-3	CASSDGQGALEQFF	TGCGCCAGCAGCGACGGACAGGGGGCACTTGAGCAGTTCTTC
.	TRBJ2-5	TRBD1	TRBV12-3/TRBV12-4	CASRPTGVRETQYF	TGTGCCAGCAGACCAACAGGGGTTAGGGAGACCCAGTACTTC
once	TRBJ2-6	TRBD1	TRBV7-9	CASSKRDSNSGANVLTF	TGTGCCAGCAGCAAAAGGGACAGCAACTCTGGGGCCAACGTCCTGACTTTC
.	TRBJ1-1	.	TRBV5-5	CASSSSGHRATEAFF	TGTGCCAGCAGCTCGTCGGGACACCGGGCCACTGAAGCTTTCTTT
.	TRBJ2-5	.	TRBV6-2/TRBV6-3	CASSYGSTGERGQTQYF	TGTGCCAGCAGTTACGGCAGTACAGGAGAAAGAGGGCAGACCCAGTACTTC
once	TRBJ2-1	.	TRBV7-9	CASSLLAGPSYNEQFF	TGTGCCAGCAGCTTACTGGCGGGACCGTCCTACAATGAGCAGTTCTTC
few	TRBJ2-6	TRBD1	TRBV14	CASRPTGAGANVLTF	TGTGCCAGCAGGCCTACAGGGGCTGGGGCCAACGTCCTGACTTTC
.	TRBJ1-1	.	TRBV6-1	CASRSAGTHTEAFF	TGTGCCAGCAGGAGCGCCGGGACCCACACTGAAGCTTTCTTT
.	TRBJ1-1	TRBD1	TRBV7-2	CASSLEVRGLVNTEAFF	TGTGCCAGCAGCTTAGAGGTTAGGGGGCTAGTGAACACTGAAGCTTTCTTT
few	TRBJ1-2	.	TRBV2	CASSAGGAGYGYTF	TGTGCCAGCAGCGCTGGTGGGGCGGGCTATGGCTACACCTTC
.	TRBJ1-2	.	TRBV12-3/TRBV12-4	CASSSLDNYGYTF	TGTGCCAGCAGTTCACTGGACAACTATGGCTACACCTTC
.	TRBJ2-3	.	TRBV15	CATSRVIGSSTDTQYF	TGTGCCACCAGCAGAGTAATCGGCAGTAGCACAGATACGCAGTATTTT
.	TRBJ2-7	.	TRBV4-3	CASSQDIVDYEQYF	TGCGCCAGCAGCCAAGATATCGTTGACTACGAGCAGTACTTC